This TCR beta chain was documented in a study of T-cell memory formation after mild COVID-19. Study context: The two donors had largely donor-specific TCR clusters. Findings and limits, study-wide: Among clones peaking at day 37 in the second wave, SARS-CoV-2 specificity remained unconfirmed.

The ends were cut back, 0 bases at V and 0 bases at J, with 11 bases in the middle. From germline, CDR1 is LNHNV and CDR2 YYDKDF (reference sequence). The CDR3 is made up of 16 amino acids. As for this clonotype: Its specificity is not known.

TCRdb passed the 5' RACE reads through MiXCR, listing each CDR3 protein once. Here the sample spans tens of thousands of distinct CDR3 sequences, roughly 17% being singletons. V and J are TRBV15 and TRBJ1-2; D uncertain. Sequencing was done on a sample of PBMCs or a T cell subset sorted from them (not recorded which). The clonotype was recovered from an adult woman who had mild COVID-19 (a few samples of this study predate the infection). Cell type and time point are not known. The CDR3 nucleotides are TGTGCCACCAGCAGAGATTCGGTCATTACTAACTATGGCTACACCTTC. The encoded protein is CATSRDSVITNYGYTF.